This TCR beta chain was identified in a study of cytomegalovirus exposure and HLA in healthy donors. Study information: A subsequent analysis stated that the 95 to 150 validation repertoires were run on the same platform as the approximately 610 first-cohort repertoires. Points from the study as a whole: The authors listed 150 to 200 TCR beta chains as cytomegalovirus-associated. Per published reports, the classifier diagnosed cytomegalovirus status with high specificity and sensitivity. Among the CMV-associated chains, a few were confirmed in vitro as specific for CMV antigens.

After removal of 0 bases from V and 8 bases from J, the junction contained 7 bases not matched to a gene. The CDR3 is 15 residues long. Per germline, CDR1 SGHRS and CDR2 YFSETQ. Method: immunoSEQ multiplex PCR; TCRdb's copy keeps in-frame clones and lacks some. The sample carries a few hundred thousand clones, 80% to 90% recorded once. Comments on this clone: What it binds is unknown.

This receptor was identified in a woman aged 18-35 years in good health and CMV-seronegative. The chain is built from TRBV5-1 and TRBJ1-4; 7 bases map to TRBD1. The sample taken for sequencing was PBMCs. The CDR3: CASSLATGSGEKLFF. CDR3 nucleotides: TGCGCCAGCAGCTTGGCGACAGGGTCGGGCGAAAAACTGTTTTTT.